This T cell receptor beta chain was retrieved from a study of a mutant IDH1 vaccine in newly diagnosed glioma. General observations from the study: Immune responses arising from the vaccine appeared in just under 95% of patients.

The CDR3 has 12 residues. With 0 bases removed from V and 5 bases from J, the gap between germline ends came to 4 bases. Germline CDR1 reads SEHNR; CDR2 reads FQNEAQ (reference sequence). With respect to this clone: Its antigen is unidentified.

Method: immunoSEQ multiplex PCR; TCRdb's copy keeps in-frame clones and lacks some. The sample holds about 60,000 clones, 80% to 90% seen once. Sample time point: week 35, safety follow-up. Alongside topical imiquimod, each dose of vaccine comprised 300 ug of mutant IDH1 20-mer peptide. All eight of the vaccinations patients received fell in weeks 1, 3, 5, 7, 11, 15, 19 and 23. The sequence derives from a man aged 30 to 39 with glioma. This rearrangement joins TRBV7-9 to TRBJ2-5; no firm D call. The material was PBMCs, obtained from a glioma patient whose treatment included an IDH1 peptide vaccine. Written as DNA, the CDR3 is TGTGCCAGCAGCTTAGCGGAGGAGACCCAGTACTTC. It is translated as CASSLAEETQYF.